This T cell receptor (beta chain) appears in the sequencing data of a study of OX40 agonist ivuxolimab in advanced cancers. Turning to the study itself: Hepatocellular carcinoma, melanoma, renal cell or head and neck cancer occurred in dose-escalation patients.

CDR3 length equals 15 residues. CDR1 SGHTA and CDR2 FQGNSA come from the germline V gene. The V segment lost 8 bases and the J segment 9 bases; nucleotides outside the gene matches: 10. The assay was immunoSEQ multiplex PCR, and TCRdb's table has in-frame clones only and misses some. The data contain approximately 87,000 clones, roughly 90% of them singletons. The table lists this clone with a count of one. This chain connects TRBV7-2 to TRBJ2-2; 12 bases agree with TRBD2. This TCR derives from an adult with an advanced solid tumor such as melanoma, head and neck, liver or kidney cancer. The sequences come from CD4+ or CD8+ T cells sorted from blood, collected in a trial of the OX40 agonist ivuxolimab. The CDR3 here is CASRSSSGGARELFF. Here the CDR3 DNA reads TGTGCCAGCCGCTCGTCTAGCGGGGGGGCCCGGGAGCTGTTTTTT.